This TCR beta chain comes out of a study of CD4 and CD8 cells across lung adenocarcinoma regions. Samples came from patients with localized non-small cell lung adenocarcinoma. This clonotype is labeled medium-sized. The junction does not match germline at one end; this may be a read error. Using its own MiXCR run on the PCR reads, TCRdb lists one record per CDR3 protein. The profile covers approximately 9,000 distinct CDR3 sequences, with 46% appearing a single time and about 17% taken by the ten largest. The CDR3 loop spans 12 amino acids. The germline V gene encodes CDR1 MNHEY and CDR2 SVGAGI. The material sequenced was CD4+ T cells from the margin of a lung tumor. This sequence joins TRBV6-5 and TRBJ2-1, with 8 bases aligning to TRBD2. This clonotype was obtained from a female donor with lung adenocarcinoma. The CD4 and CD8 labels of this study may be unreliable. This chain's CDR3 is CASSQSGGRASF. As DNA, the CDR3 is TGTGCCAGCAGCCAAAGCGGGGGCAGGGCGTCCTTC.